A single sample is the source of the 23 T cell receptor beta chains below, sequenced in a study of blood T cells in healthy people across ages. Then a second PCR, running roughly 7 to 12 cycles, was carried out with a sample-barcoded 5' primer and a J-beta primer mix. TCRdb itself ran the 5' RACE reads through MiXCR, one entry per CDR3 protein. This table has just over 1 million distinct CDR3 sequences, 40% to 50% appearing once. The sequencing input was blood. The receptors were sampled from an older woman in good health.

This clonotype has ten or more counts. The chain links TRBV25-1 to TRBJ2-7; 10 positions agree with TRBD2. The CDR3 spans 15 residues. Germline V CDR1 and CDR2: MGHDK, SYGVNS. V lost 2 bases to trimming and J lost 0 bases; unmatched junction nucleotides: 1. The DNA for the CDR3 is TGTGCCAGCAGTGAACGGACTAGCGGCTCCTACGAGCAGTACTTC. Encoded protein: CASSERTSGSYEQYF.

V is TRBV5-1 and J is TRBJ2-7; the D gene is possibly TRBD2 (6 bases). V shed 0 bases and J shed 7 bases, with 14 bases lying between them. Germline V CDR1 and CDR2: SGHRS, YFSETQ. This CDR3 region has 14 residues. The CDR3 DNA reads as TGCGCCAGCAGCTTGGCCCCGGGAGCTGAGGAGCAGTACTTC. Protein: CASSLAPGAEEQYF.

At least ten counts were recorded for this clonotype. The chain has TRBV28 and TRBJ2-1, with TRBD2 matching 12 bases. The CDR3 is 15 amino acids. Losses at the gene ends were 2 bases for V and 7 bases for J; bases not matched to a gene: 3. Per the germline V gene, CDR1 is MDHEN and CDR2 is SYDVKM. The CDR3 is CASSLVTSGRNEQFF. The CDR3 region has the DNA TGTGCCAGCAGTTTAGTTACTAGCGGGAGGAATGAGCAGTTCTTC.

The CDR3 coding sequence is TGCAGTGTCCCGGGACAGGGAGAGACCCAGTACTTC. Translated: CSVPGQGETQYF. The rearrangement uses TRBV20-1 and TRBJ2-4; 9 bases are a match to TRBD1. The J call may be incorrect, as the DNA end agrees better with TRBJ2-5. The CDR3 is 12 amino acids. Germline lookup yields CDR1 DFQATT and CDR2 SNEGSKA (reference sequence).

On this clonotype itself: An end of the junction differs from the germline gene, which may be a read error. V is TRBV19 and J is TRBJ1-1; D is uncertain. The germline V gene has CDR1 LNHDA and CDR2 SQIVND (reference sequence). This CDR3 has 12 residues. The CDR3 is CASTDEGTKAFF. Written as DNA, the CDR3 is TGTGCCAGTACTGACGAGGGCACTAAAGCTTTCTTT.

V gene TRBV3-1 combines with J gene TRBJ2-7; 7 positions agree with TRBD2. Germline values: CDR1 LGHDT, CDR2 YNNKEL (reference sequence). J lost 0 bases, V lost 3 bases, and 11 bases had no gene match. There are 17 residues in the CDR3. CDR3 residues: CASSQASGALYSYEQYF. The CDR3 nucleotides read TGTGCCAGCAGCCAGGCGAGCGGGGCCCTTTACTCCTACGAGCAGTACTTC.

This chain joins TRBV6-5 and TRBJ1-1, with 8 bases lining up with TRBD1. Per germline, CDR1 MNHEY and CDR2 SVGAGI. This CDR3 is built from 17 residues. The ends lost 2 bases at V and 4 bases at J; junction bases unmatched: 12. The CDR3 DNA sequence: TGTGCCAGCAGTTACGGTGGGGCAGGGGGCAGGAGCACTGAAGCTTTCTTT. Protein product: CASSYGGAGGRSTEAFF.

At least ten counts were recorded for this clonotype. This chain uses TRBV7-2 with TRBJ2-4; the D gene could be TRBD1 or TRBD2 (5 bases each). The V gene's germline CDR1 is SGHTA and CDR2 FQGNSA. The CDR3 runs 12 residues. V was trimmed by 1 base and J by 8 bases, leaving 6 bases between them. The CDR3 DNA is TGTGCCAGCAGCTTAGTGGGGGACATTCAGTACTTC. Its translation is CASSLVGDIQYF.

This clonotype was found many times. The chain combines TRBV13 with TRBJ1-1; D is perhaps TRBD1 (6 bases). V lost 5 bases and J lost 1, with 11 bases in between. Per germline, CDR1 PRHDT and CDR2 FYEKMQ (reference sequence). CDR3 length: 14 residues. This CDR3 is CASSPRTENTEAFF. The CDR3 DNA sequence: TGTGCCAGCAGCCCTCGGACAGAGAACACTGAAGCTTTCTTT.

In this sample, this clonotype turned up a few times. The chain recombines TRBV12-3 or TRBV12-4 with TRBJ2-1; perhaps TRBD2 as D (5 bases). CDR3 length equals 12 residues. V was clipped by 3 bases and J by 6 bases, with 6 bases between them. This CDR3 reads CASSFEGNEQFF. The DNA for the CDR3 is TGTGCCAGCAGTTTTGAGGGCAATGAGCAGTTCTTC.

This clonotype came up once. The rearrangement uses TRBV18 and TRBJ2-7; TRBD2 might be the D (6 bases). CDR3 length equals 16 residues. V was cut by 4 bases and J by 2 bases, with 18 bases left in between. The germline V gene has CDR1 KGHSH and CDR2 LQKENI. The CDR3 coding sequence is TGTGCCAGCTCACAGGAGGGCGGAACACGGACCTACGAGCAGTACTTC. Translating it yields CASSQEGGTRTYEQYF.

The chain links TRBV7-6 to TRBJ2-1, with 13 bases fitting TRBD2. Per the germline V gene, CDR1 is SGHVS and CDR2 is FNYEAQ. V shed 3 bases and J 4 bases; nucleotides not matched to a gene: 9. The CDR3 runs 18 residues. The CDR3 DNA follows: TGTGCCAGCAGCTTGGAAATTAAACTAGCGGGAGGGTACAATGAGCAGTTCTTC. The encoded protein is CASSLEIKLAGGYNEQFF.

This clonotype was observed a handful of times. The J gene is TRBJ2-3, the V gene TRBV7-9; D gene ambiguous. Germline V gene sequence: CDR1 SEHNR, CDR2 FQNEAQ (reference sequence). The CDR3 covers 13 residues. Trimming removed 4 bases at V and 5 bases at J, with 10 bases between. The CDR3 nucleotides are TGTGCCAGCAGCTCCCCCTCGGAAGATACGCAGTATTTT. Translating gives CASSSPSEDTQYF.

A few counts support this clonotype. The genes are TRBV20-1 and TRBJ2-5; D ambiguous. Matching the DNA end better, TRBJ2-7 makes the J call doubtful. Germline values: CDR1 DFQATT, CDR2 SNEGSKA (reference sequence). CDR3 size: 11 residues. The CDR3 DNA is TGCAGTGCTAGAACCAGCTACGAGCAGTACTTC. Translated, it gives CSARTSYEQYF.

This CDR3 reads CASSEGGLAGREYF. The CDR3 DNA reads TGTGCCAGCAGTGAAGGGGGACTAGCGGGAAGAGAGTACTTC. The chain is built from TRBV2 and TRBJ2-5, with 13 positions matching TRBD2. Looked up from germline, CDR1 is SNHLY and CDR2 is FYNNEI. V was clipped by 1 base and J by 12 bases; unmatched bases: 5. This CDR3 is 14 amino acids long.

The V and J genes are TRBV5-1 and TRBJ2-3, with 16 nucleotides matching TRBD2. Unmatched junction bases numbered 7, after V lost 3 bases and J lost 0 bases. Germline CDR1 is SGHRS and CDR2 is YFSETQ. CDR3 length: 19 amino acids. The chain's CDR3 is CASSSTGLAGGPSTDTQYF. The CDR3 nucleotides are TGCGCCAGCAGCTCCACGGGACTAGCGGGAGGGCCGAGCACAGATACGCAGTATTTT.

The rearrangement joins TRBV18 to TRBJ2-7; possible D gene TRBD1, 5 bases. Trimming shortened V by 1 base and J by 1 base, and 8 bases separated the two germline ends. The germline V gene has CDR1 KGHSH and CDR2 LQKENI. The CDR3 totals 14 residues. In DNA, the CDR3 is TGTGCCAGCTCACCACTGACAGAGTCCTACGAGCAGTACTTC. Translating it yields CASSPLTESYEQYF.

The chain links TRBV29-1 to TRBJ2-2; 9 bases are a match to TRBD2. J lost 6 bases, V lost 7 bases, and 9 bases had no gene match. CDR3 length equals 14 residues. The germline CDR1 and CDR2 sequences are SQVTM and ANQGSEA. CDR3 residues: CSAVPGLAPGELFF. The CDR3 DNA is TGCAGCGCTGTACCGGGACTAGCCCCCGGGGAGCTGTTTTTT.

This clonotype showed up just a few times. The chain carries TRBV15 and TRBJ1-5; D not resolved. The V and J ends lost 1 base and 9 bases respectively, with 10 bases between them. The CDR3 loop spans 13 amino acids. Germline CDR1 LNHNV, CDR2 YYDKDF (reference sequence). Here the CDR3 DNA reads TGTGCCACCAGCAGAGGAGAAACCAGGCCCCAGCATTTT. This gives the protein CATSRGETRPQHF.

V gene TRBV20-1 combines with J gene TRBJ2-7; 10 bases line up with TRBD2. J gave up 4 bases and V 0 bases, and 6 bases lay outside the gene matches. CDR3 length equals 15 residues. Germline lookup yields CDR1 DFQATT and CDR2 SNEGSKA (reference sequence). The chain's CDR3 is CSARDPSSGRYEQYF. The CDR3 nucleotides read TGCAGTGCTAGAGATCCGTCTAGCGGGAGATACGAGCAGTACTTC.

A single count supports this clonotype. The CDR3 here is CASTSGTGHYEQYF. CDR3 DNA sequence: TGTGCCAGCACCTCCGGGACAGGGCACTACGAGCAGTACTTC. The V and J genes are TRBV28 and TRBJ2-7; 9 bases match TRBD1. Germline CDR1 is MDHEN and CDR2 is SYDVKM. V lost 7 bases, J lost 3 bases, and 7 bases stayed unmatched. There are 14 residues in the CDR3. Based on the CDR3 plus reference TRBV28 and TRBJ2-7, the full variable domain is DVKVTQSSRYLVKRTGEKVFLECVQDMDHENMFWYRQDPGLGLRLIYFSYDVKMKEKGDIPEGYSVSREKKERFSLILESASTNQTSMYLCASTSGTGHYEQYFGPGTRLTVT.

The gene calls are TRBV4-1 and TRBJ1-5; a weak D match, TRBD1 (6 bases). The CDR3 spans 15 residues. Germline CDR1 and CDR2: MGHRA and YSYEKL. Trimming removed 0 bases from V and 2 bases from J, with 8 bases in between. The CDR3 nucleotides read TGCGCCAGCAGCCAAGAGGGGACACGCAATCAGCCCCAGCATTTT. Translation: CASSQEGTRNQPQHF.

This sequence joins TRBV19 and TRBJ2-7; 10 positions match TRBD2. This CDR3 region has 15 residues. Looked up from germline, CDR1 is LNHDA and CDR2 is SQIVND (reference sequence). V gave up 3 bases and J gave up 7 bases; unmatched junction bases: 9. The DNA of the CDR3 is TGTGCCAGTAGTATTATAGCGGGAGGCTACAATGAGCAGTACTTC. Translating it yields CASSIIAGGYNEQYF.